These 24 T cell receptor beta chains originate from one sample sequenced in a study of tumor and adjacent non-tumor tissue in lung cancer. TCRbeta libraries were built with three rounds of nested PCR, modified from ARM-PCR. TCRdb re-analysed the multiplex PCR reads in MiXCR, keeping a single row per CDR3 protein. Found here are 70,000 to 90,000 distinct CDR3 sequences, around 80% of them singletons; the top ten hold roughly 14%. No cell sorting was done before RNA was extracted from the tissue. The sequencing sample was made of lung tumor tissue. The receptors here all came from a woman aged 45-65 years with non-small cell lung cancer.

Of note for this clonotype: At one end, the junction sequence differs from germline, possibly due to a read error. This chain joins TRBV30 and TRBJ2-1; 9 nucleotides align to TRBD1. Germline V gene data show CDR1 as GTSNPN and CDR2 as SVGIG (reference sequence). CDR3 size: 15 residues. CDR3 sequence: CAWAEDRGRANERFF. The CDR3 nucleotides read TGTGCCTGGGCCGAGGACAGGGGTCGTGCCAATGAGCGGTTCTTC.

Points on this clonotype: At one boundary the junction diverges from the germline segment, which might be a read error. The chain employs TRBV6-2 or TRBV6-3 and TRBJ2-1; 7 bases align to TRBD2. Germline V gene data show CDR1 as MNHEY and CDR2 as SVGEGT. This CDR3 has 13 amino acids. The CDR3 spells CTSNGGGVYEQFF. For the CDR3, the DNA is TGTACCAGCAATGGGGGAGGGGTTTATGAACAGTTCTTC.

V usage is TRBV20-1 and J usage is TRBJ2-3; 7 nucleotides agree with TRBD2. With V trimmed by 8 bases and J by 14 bases, 16 bases remained unmatched. The CDR3 has 12 residues. CDR1 is DFQATT, CDR2 SNEGSKA, per germline (reference sequence). CDR3 nucleotide sequence: TGCAGTCCCAACCTCCTGCGGGAGAGGCGGTATTTT. Translated, it gives CSPNLLRERRYF.

Only a few counts were recorded for this clonotype. The junction differs from germline at one of its ends, possibly a read error. The chain recombines TRBV6-2 or TRBV6-3 with TRBJ2-1; D remains ambiguous. Germline assignment: CDR1 MNHEY and CDR2 SVGEGT. This CDR3 spans 14 amino acids. The CDR3 loop reads CASSYSAGYDEQFF. The CDR3 nucleotides are TGTGCCAGTAGTTACTCGGCCGGCTACGATGAGCAGTTCTTC.

Remarks on this clonotype: One end of the junction fails to match germline, which may point to a read error. V and J are TRBV20-1 and TRBJ2-1, with D tentatively TRBD2 (6 bases). Per the germline V gene, CDR1 is DFQATT and CDR2 is SNEGSKA (reference sequence). The CDR3 consists of 15 residues. The CDR3: CNASVANLDYNKHFF. CDR3 DNA sequence: TGCAATGCTAGCGTCGCCAACCTTGACTACAATAAGCATTTCTTC.

With respect to this clonotype: A read error is likely, as this CDR3 ends without the conserved phenylalanine or tryptophan. The V and J genes are TRBV12-3 or TRBV12-4 and TRBJ2-2; no clear D gene. The V and J ends lost 3 bases and 6 bases respectively, with 11 bases between them. The CDR3 loop spans 14 amino acids. CDR3: CASSFNGVSGELFC. The CDR3 DNA is TGTGCCAGCAGTTTTAATGGGGTTTCCGGGGAGCTGTTTTGT.

In its sample, this clonotype was seen a few times. Compared with germline, one end of the junction differs, possibly owing to a read error. This rearrangement joins TRBV11-2 to TRBJ2-2, with D possibly being TRBD1 (6 bases). Germline V CDR1 and CDR2: SGHAT, FQNNGV. CDR3 length: 14 amino acids. The CDR3 here is CTSSKNWDTGVLIF. DNA for the CDR3: TGTACCAGCAGCAAAAACTGGGACACCGGGGTGCTGATTTTT.

A few counts support this clonotype. This rearrangement joins TRBV11-2 to TRBJ2-1; D perhaps matches TRBD2 (5 bases). The ends were cut back, 7 bases at V and 8 bases at J, with 12 bases in the middle. The CDR3 totals 12 residues. Germline V CDR1 and CDR2: SGHAT, FQNNGV. CDR3 loop: CASKSTRDEQFF. The CDR3 DNA sequence: TGTGCCAGCAAGTCCACTAGGGATGAGCAGTTCTTC.

A remark on this clonotype: Mismatch with germline at one junction end may stem from a read error. V and J are TRBV4-1 and TRBJ2-3; maybe TRBD2 (6 bases). The CDR3 contains 16 residues. CDR1 is MGHRA, CDR2 YSYEKL, per germline. CDR3 nucleotide sequence: TGCGCCAGCAGCCAAGAGGAGGGGCCAGGCACAGATACGCAGTACTTT. Translated, it gives CASSQEEGPGTDTQYF.

Points on this clonotype: One end of the junction varies from germline; a read error may be responsible. The chain employs TRBV11-2 and TRBJ1-3; no firm D call. Germline CDR1 and CDR2: SGHAT and FQNNGV. This CDR3 is built from 13 residues. The CDR3 nucleotides read TGTGTCAGCATCTCCCACTCTGGTTACACCATATATTTT. It codes for CVSISHSGYTIYF.

This clonotype is categorized as medium-sized (0.01 to 0.1%). The rearrangement uses TRBV6-2 or TRBV6-3 and TRBJ2-1; 9 positions match TRBD2. V trimming: 6 bases; J trimming: 3 bases; junction bases outside the gene matches: 12. There are 17 residues in the CDR3. From germline, CDR1 is MNHEY and CDR2 SVGEGT. Here the CDR3 DNA reads TGTGCCAGCAGATCCCCGTATAGCGGGAGCGGCTACAATGAGCAGTTCTTC. It specifies CASRSPYSGSGYNEQFF.

On this clonotype: Here the CDR3 omits its conserved ending phenylalanine or tryptophan, so a read error is the likely source. This chain connects TRBV11-2 to TRBJ2-1; TRBD2 agrees at 10 bases. Near its end, the DNA agrees better with TRBJ2-7, so the J call may be wrong. Germline CDR1 SGHAT, CDR2 FQNNGV. The length of the CDR3 is 15 residues. The CDR3 bases are TGTACCAGCAGCTTTATAGCGGGAGGAGACAATGAGCAGTACTTA. Encoded protein: CTSSFIAGGDNEQYL.

With regard to this clonotype: Mismatch with germline at one junction end may stem from a read error. The V gene is TRBV6-1, the J gene TRBJ1-5; D unresolved. In germline, CDR1 is MNHNS, CDR2 SASEGT. The CDR3 has 13 amino acids. The CDR3 bases are TGTGCCAGCAGTGTCCATGGGAATCAGTCCCAGCATTTT. It codes for CASSVHGNQSQHF.

To note about this clonotype: A junction boundary mismatches the germline segment, possibly from a read error. This chain connects TRBV7-8 to TRBJ1-1; D unclear. The CDR3 covers 14 residues. Germline assignment: CDR1 SGHVS and CDR2 FQNEAQ. This chain's CDR3 is CASSLDLLETETFF. The CDR3 nucleotides read TGTGCCAGTAGCTTAGATTTGTTGGAGACTGAAACTTTCTTT.

This clonotype has ten or more counts. The CDR3 sequence: CASSQDKRDRGPSGELFF. For the CDR3, the DNA is TGCGCCAGCAGCCAAGATAAAAGGGACAGGGGCCCCTCCGGGGAGCTGTTTTTT. The rearrangement links TRBV4-1 to TRBJ2-2; 10 positions agree with TRBD1. V dropped 0 bases and J dropped 6; count of bases not matched to a gene: 10. CDR1 is MGHRA and CDR2 is YSYEKL in the germline V gene. The CDR3 has 18 amino acids.

This clonotype was seen many times. The rearrangement uses TRBV12-3 or TRBV12-4 and TRBJ2-1; D possibly corresponds to TRBD1 (6 bases). This CDR3 region has 17 residues. Trimming shortened V by 4 bases and J by 5 bases, and 21 bases separated the two germline ends. The CDR3 nucleotides are TGTGCCAGCAGTTCCGGGACATCCTTTCGGGTCAACAATGAGCAGTTCTTC. Translation gives CASSSGTSFRVNNEQFF.

As for this clonotype: One end of the junction fails to match germline, which may point to a read error. The genes are TRBV6-2 or TRBV6-3 and TRBJ2-3; 7 nucleotides line up with TRBD2. Per germline, CDR1 MNHEY and CDR2 SVGEGT. The CDR3 length is 16 residues. CDR3: CASSRTGLSGADTQYF. The CDR3 bases are TGTGCCAGCAGCCGCACGGGACTATCGGGCGCAGATACCCAGTATTTT.

This clonotype was observed a few times. No conserved phenylalanine or tryptophan ends this CDR3, so it is likely a read error. The chain couples TRBV20-1 to TRBJ2-2; 9 bases fit TRBD2. From germline, CDR1 is DFQATT and CDR2 SNEGSKA (reference sequence). V lost 3 bases to trimming and J lost 6 bases; unmatched junction nucleotides: 5. The CDR3 has 14 residues. As DNA, the CDR3 is TGCAGTGCTAGTCCTAGCGGGATCTCCGGGGAGCTGTTTTGT. Translated: CSASPSGISGELFC.

This clonotype was seen a few times. Because it lacks the conserved phenylalanine or tryptophan at the end, this CDR3 is likely a read error. J is TRBJ1-1 and V is TRBV4-2, with 8 bases matching TRBD1. CDR3 length: 16 amino acids. The germline CDR1 and CDR2 sequences are LGHNA and YNFKEQ. CDR3 in DNA: TGTGCCAGCAGCCAAGCAGGGGGCCTTCTGAACACTAAAGCTTTCCTT. It codes for CASSQAGGLLNTKAFL.

This clonotype was counted once. One junction end does not reproduce the germline sequence, and a read error may be involved. CDR3 coding DNA: TGCAGTGTTAGCCCCGACAGGGTGAATCGGCCCCAGCATTTT. Translation: CSVSPDRVNRPQHF. The chain joins TRBV20-1 to TRBJ1-5; TRBD1 matches at 7 bases. There are 14 residues in the CDR3. Germline-derived CDR1 and CDR2 are DFQATT and SNEGSKA (reference sequence).

This clonotype was observed a handful of times. The chain uses TRBV20-1 and TRBJ1-1; the D is unclear. This CDR3 has 14 amino acids. The ends were cut back, 7 bases at V and 0 bases at J, with 15 bases in the middle. Per germline, CDR1 DFQATT and CDR2 SNEGSKA (reference sequence). CDR3 in amino acids: CSVSPADLNTEAFF. In DNA form, the CDR3 reads TGCAGTGTTTCACCTGCTGACTTGAACACTGAAGCTTTCTTT.

As concerns this clonotype: A much larger clonotype is one base distant, so this may be a read error. The chain recombines TRBV6-5 with TRBJ2-7; 7 bases line up with TRBD2. CDR1 and CDR2 (germline): MNHEY, SVGAGI. The CDR3 is made up of 14 amino acids. J lost 8 bases, V lost 6 bases, and 13 bases had no gene match. In DNA form, the CDR3 reads TGTGCCAGCAGGCGGACTGGCGGGAGTTACCAGCAGTACTTC. Amino acids: CASRRTGGSYQQYF.

Points on this clonotype: An end of the junction does not agree with germline; a read error may underlie this. V usage is TRBV6-6 and J usage is TRBJ2-1; 9 bases agree with TRBD1. This CDR3 has 15 residues. Per the germline V gene, CDR1 is MNHNY and CDR2 is SVGAGI (reference sequence). For the CDR3, the DNA is TGTACCAGCAATTACGGGACAGGGCGTTCCAGTGAGCAGTTCTTC. Its translation is CTSNYGTGRSSEQFF.

A note on this clonotype: At one end, the junction sequence differs from germline, possibly due to a read error. This chain joins TRBV6-6 and TRBJ1-5; D remains ambiguous. The CDR3 runs 16 residues. Germline CDR1 is MNHNY and CDR2 is SVGAGI (reference sequence). CDR3 residues: CASNYWADEFNQPHHF. Written as DNA, the CDR3 is TGTGCCAGCAATTACTGGGCAGATGAGTTCAATCAGCCCCATCATTTT.